Shown below are 11 T cell receptor beta chains from a single sample sequenced in a study of T cells in localized non-small cell lung cancer. Measured with immunoSEQ multiplex PCR; TCRdb has only the in-frame clones, and not every one. The table records tens of thousands of clones, 70% to 90% of them present only once. The input for sequencing was peripheral blood, taken before any cancer treatment. The origin of the receptors is a female donor of 60 years or more with stage I lung adenocarcinoma.

This clone was observed a single time. This chain connects TRBV5-8 to TRBJ2-1; D possibly corresponds to TRBD1 (5 bases). This CDR3 region has 14 residues. The germline V gene has CDR1 SGHTS and CDR2 YDEGEE. With 2 bases removed from V and 9 bases from J, the gap between germline ends came to 15 bases. DNA of the CDR3: TGTGCCAGCAGCTTAGTTAGGGGCATTGGTGAGCAGTTCTTC. Translation gives CASSLVRGIGEQFF.

The chain carries TRBV27 and TRBJ2-5, with TRBD1 matching 7 bases. Germline V gene lookup returns CDR1 MNHEY and CDR2 SMNVEV (reference sequence). CDR3 length equals 16 residues. Trimming at V came to 5 bases and at J to 0 bases, leaving 9 bases not matched to a gene. The chain's CDR3 is CASSGSGTANQETQYF. As DNA, the CDR3 is TGTGCCAGCAGTGGCTCCGGGACAGCTAACCAAGAGACCCAGTACTTC.

V gene TRBV6-6 combines with J gene TRBJ1-1, with TRBD1 matching over 7 bases. Germline V lookup: CDR1 MNHNY, CDR2 SVGAGI (reference sequence). The CDR3 runs 16 residues. V was pared by 6 bases and J by 0 bases, with 10 bases of the junction left unmatched. The CDR3 coding sequence is TGTGCCAGCAGCTTCCGACCGGGACAGCTGAACACTGAAGCTTTCTTT. As protein: CASSFRPGQLNTEAFF.

The rearrangement uses TRBV5-4 and TRBJ1-2; no definite D call. CDR1 is SGHNT, CDR2 YYREEE, per germline (reference sequence). The V gene lost 0 bases and the J gene lost 5 bases, with 8 bases spanning the gap. The CDR3 has 13 amino acids. In nucleotides, the CDR3 is TGTGCCAGCAGCTTGGCCCAGATTTATGGCTACACCTTC. It is translated as CASSLAQIYGYTF.

V is TRBV18 and J is TRBJ2-2; D call uncertain. The V gene's germline CDR1 is KGHSH and CDR2 LQKENI. The germline V and J ends were trimmed by 1 base and 5 bases, with 8 bases remaining between them. This CDR3 region has 14 residues. The DNA of the CDR3 is TGTGCCAGCTCACCACTTGAACAGACCGGGGAGCTGTTTTTT. This sequence encodes CASSPLEQTGELFF.

CDR3 sequence reads: CASRLTGIREKLFF. In nucleotides, the CDR3 is TGTGCCAGCAGATTGACGGGGATAAGGGAAAAACTGTTTTTT. V gene TRBV6-1 combines with J gene TRBJ1-4; the D is unclear. In germline, CDR1 is MNHNS, CDR2 SASEGT. Trimming stripped 6 bases from V and 8 bases from J, with 16 bases between. This CDR3 has 14 residues.

The chain recombines TRBV5-1 with TRBJ2-5, with 8 nucleotides matching TRBD2. V was clipped by 1 base and J by 4 bases; unmatched bases: 12. Germline-derived CDR1 and CDR2 are SGHRS and YFSETQ. The CDR3 covers 17 residues. The chain's CDR3 is CASSLTSGGRVGETQYF. DNA of the CDR3: TGCGCCAGCAGCTTGACGAGCGGGGGTAGGGTCGGAGAGACCCAGTACTTC.

This clone appeared a few times. This chain joins TRBV19 and TRBJ1-6, with a tentative D call TRBD1 (6 bases). V was cut by 7 bases and J by 10 bases, with 14 bases left in between. In germline, CDR1 is LNHDA, CDR2 SQIVND (reference sequence). The CDR3 is made up of 13 amino acids. The CDR3 DNA reads TGTGCCAGTACAGGGGAAGGTAGATCACCCCTCCACTTT. It is translated as CASTGEGRSPLHF.

This clone has just one count. The chain combines TRBV19 with TRBJ2-3, with 9 bases matching TRBD2. Germline values: CDR1 LNHDA, CDR2 SQIVND (reference sequence). V shed 3 bases, J shed 1 base, and the junction held 5 bases outside the gene matches. The CDR3 runs 16 residues. The CDR3 loop reads CASSITAGGRTDTQYF. CDR3 coding DNA: TGTGCCAGTAGTATTACCGCGGGAGGGCGCACAGATACGCAGTATTTT.

V and J are TRBV9 and TRBJ2-2; perhaps TRBD1 as D (5 bases). The CDR3 has 17 residues. Trimming left V 0 bases short and J 0 bases short, with 12 bases between. Germline V gene data show CDR1 as SGDLS and CDR2 as YYNGEE. CDR3 amino acids: CASSVDVWGSNTGELFF. The DNA of the CDR3 is TGTGCCAGCAGCGTAGACGTTTGGGGCTCGAACACCGGGGAGCTGTTTTTT.

In DNA, the CDR3 is TGTGCCAGCAGCCTTCGGACAGGGCAGGGGGATACGCAGTATTTT. Translating gives CASSLRTGQGDTQYF. This chain uses TRBV9 with TRBJ2-3, with 8 bases lining up with TRBD1. The CDR3 covers 15 residues. V shed 4 bases and J 6 bases; nucleotides not matched to a gene: 10. Germline CDR1 reads SGDLS; CDR2 reads YYNGEE.